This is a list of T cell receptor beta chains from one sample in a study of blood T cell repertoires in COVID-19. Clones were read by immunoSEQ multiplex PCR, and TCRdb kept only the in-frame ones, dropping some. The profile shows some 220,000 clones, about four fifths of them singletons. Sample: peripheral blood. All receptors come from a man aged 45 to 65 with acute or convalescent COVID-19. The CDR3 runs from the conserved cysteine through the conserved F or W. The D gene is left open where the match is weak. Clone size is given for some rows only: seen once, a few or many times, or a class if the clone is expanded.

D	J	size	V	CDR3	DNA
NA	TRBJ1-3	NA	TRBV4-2	CASSQDRAGGGNTIYF	TGTGCCAGCAGCCAAGATAGGGCGGGGGGTGGAAACACCATATATTTT
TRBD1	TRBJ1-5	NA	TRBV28	CASSPQTGGWDQPQHF	TGTGCCAGCAGTCCCCAGACAGGGGGATGGGATCAGCCCCAGCATTTT
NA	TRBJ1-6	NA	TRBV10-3	CAITRGGNSPLHF	TGTGCCATCACCCGGGGGGGGAATTCACCCCTCCACTTT
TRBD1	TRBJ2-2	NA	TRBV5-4	CASSLDLGQGSTGELFF	TGTGCCAGCAGCTTGGATTTGGGACAGGGGAGCACCGGGGAGCTGTTTTTT
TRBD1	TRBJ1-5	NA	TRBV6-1	CASSEHRDRGYQPQHF	TGTGCCAGCAGTGAGCACCGGGACAGGGGCTATCAGCCCCAGCATTTT
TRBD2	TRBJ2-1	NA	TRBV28	CASSISGETYNEQFF	TGTGCCAGCAGTATAAGCGGGGAGACCTACAATGAGCAGTTCTTC
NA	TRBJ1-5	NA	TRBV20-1	CSASPVGGMVNQPQHF	TGCAGTGCTAGTCCCGTCGGGGGTATGGTCAATCAGCCCCAGCATTTT
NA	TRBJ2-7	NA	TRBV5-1	CASSFAQGSHEQYF	TGCGCCAGCAGCTTTGCGCAGGGATCCCACGAGCAGTACTTC
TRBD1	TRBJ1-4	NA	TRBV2	CASSEPMGQYLEKLFF	TGTGCCAGCAGTGAGCCGATGGGACAGTATTTAGAAAAACTGTTTTTT
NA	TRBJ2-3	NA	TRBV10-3	CAISVDSKFTDTQYF	TGTGCCATCAGTGTAGACAGCAAATTCACAGATACGCAGTATTTT
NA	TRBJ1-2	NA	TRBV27	CASSPGIDYYGYTF	TGTGCCAGCAGTCCGGGAATCGATTACTATGGCTACACCTTC
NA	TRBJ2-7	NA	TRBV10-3	CAISESHAGNFEQYF	TGTGCCATCAGTGAGTCCCATGCCGGGAATTTCGAGCAGTACTTC
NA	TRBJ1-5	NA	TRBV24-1	CATSEQPNQPQHF	TGTGCCACCAGTGAACAGCCCAATCAGCCCCAGCATTTT
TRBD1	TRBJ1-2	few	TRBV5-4	CASSPGQNYGYTF	TGTGCCAGCAGCCCGGGACAGAATTATGGCTACACCTTC
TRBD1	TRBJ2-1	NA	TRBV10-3	CAIRRDRTNEQFF	TGTGCCATCAGACGGGACAGGACCAATGAGCAGTTCTTC
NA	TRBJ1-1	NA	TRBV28	CASSLSLSNTEAFF	TGTGCCAGCAGTTTATCCCTATCGAACACTGAAGCTTTCTTT
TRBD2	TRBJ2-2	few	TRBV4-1	CASSQGSGRASTGELFF	TGCGCCAGCAGCCAAGGTAGCGGGAGGGCCAGCACCGGGGAGCTGTTTTTT
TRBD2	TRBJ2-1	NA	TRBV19	CASSIPHGAGVYHEQFF	TGTGCCAGTAGTATTCCCCACGGAGCGGGAGTATATCATGAGCAGTTCTTC
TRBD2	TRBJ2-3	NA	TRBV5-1	CASSRGGTSGSGDTQYF	TGCGCCAGCAGCCGAGGGGGTACTAGCGGGAGCGGAGATACGCAGTATTTT
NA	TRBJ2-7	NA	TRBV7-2	CASSLVREAFYEQYF	TGTGCCAGCAGCTTAGTTAGGGAGGCATTCTACGAGCAGTACTTC
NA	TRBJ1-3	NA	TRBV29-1	CSVRGSGGNTIYF	TGCAGCGTTCGGGGTTCAGGAGGAAACACCATATATTTT
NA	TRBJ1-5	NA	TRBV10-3	CAISLLQDQPQHF	TGTGCCATCAGTCTACTACAAGATCAGCCCCAGCATTTT
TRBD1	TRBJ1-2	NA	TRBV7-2	CASTMGQAYYGYTF	TGTGCCAGCACCATGGGACAGGCATACTATGGCTACACCTTC
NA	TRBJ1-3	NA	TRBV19	CASSIYAHGGNTIYF	TGTGCCAGTAGTATATATGCGCACGGTGGAAACACCATATATTTT
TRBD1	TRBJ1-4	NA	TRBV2	CASSLDRVGEKLFF	TGTGCCAGCAGCCTGGACAGGGTTGGTGAAAAACTGTTTTTT
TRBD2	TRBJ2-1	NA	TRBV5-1	CASTPGASGRRSYNEQFF	TGCGCCAGCACCCCTGGTGCTAGCGGGAGGAGGTCCTACAATGAGCAGTTCTTC
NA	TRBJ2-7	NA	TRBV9	CASSGSSYEQYF	TGTGCCAGCAGCGGGAGCTCCTACGAGCAGTACTTC
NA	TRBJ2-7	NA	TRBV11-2	CASSLEGHGRYEQYF	TGTGCCAGCAGCTTAGAGGGACATGGGCGGTACGAGCAGTACTTC
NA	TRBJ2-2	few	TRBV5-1	CASSFSAGELFF	TGCGCCAGCAGCTTCTCCGCCGGGGAGCTGTTTTTT
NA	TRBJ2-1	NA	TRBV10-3	CAISGQNEQFF	TGTGCCATCAGTGGGCAAAATGAGCAGTTCTTC
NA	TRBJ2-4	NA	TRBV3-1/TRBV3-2	CASSQAPGVAKNIQYF	TGTGCCAGCAGCCAAGCCCCAGGGGTGGCCAAAAACATTCAGTACTTC